A selection of T cell receptor beta chains follows, all from one sample in a study of blood T cell repertoires in COVID-19. Profiled with immunoSEQ multiplex PCR; TCRdb holds only in-frame clones, not every one. The data hold 150,000 to 200,000 clones, with 84% observed a single time. The material sequenced was PBMCs or T cells enriched from blood (not recorded which). The receptor set was obtained from a man in his forties or fifties who had recovered from COVID-19. The CDR3 runs from the conserved cysteine through the conserved F or W. A D gene is named only where the DNA matches it firmly. Size values are once, few and many counts, or a class for expanded clones, and some rows have none.

TRBV12-3/TRBV12-4,NA,TRBJ1-5,NA,TGTGCCAGCAGCAGTCGTTATCAGCCCCAGCATTTT,CASSSRYQPQHF
TRBV3-1/TRBV3-2,NA,TRBJ1-2,once,TGTGCCAGCAGCCATCAGGACATCTACTATGGCTACACCTTC,CASSHQDIYYGYTF
TRBV19,NA,TRBJ1-4,few,TGTGCCAGTAGTTCCCGGACAGCGCCTAATGAAAAACTGTTTTTT,CASSSRTAPNEKLFF
TRBV11-2,TRBD1,TRBJ2-7,NA,TGTGCCAGCAGCCTGCAGGGGGTTAGCTCCTACGAGCAGTACTTC,CASSLQGVSSYEQYF
TRBV30,TRBD1,TRBJ2-1,NA,TGTGCCTGGAGTGTCAGGCAGGGGGTATCAAATGAGCAGTTCTTC,CAWSVRQGVSNEQFF
TRBV5-1,TRBD2,TRBJ2-4,NA,TGCGCCAGCAGCTTGGAGGGACTAGCGGGGGGCCTAGCCAAAAACATTCAGTACTTC,CASSLEGLAGGLAKNIQYF
TRBV5-1,NA,TRBJ2-5,NA,TGCGCCAGCAGCTTGGCGGGGTTGGGGGAGACCCAGTACTTC,CASSLAGLGETQYF
TRBV10-3,NA,TRBJ1-2,NA,TGTGCCATCAGTACCACAGGGCCCGGGAACTATGGCTACACCTTC,CAISTTGPGNYGYTF
TRBV3-1/TRBV3-2,NA,TRBJ2-7,NA,TGTGCCAGCATGGGGTGGGGTGGGAGCTCCTACGAGCAGTACTTC,CASMGWGGSSYEQYF
TRBV15,NA,TRBJ1-4,NA,TGTGCCACCAGCGGAAGAGACAAATCTAATGAAAAACTGTTTTTT,CATSGRDKSNEKLFF
TRBV5-4,TRBD2,TRBJ2-2,NA,TGTGCCAGCAGCCCCCGGGGACTAACCGGGGAGCTGTTTTTT,CASSPRGLTGELFF
TRBV15,NA,TRBJ2-2,few,TGTGCCACCAGCCCCGGTCCTGGGGAGCTGTTTTTT,CATSPGPGELFF
TRBV29-1,NA,TRBJ2-1,NA,TGCAGCGTAGGCGTTCACGGGGAGCAGTTCTTC,CSVGVHGEQFF
TRBV5-4,NA,TRBJ2-3,NA,TGTGCCAGCAGCGTGCAGGGGACAGATACGCAGTATTTT,CASSVQGTDTQYF
TRBV3-1/TRBV3-2,TRBD1,TRBJ2-5,NA,TGTGCCAGCAGCCAAGATCGAAGGGACAGGGGATCCCGCGAGACCCAGTACTTC,CASSQDRRDRGSRETQYF
TRBV7-9,TRBD2,TRBJ2-2,NA,TGTGCCAGCAGCTCCTTGACTAGCGGGGGGAGTAACACCGGGGAGCTGTTTTTT,CASSSLTSGGSNTGELFF
TRBV2,NA,TRBJ1-5,NA,TGTGCCGGCACCCTACAGGGTAGCAATCAGCCCCAGCATTTT,CAGTLQGSNQPQHF
TRBV7-9,TRBD2,TRBJ2-1,NA,TGTGCCAGCAGAAAGAAATTAAACCGGGGCGGGGGAGACAATGAGCAGTTCTTC,CASRKKLNRGGGDNEQFF
TRBV7-2,NA,TRBJ2-7,NA,TGTGCCAGCAGCTTAGAGAGGGGGTCCTACGAGCAGTACTTC,CASSLERGSYEQYF
TRBV19,TRBD1,TRBJ1-5,NA,TGTGCCAGTAGTATTGAGACAGGGAGCTTATATGGGAATCAGCCCCAGCATTTT,CASSIETGSLYGNQPQHF
TRBV9,TRBD1,TRBJ2-7,NA,TGTGCCAGCAGCGTTAACACAGGGGGTAACGAGCAGTACTTC,CASSVNTGGNEQYF
TRBV9,TRBD2,TRBJ2-1,many,TGTGCCAGCAGCTTTAGCGGGGGGGATTACAATGAGCAGTTCTTC,CASSFSGGDYNEQFF
TRBV7-2,NA,TRBJ1-5,NA,TGTGCCAGCAGCTTAGACGGTCAGCCCCAGCATTTT,CASSLDGQPQHF
TRBV4-1,NA,TRBJ2-3,NA,TGCGCCAGCAGCCAAGATCAGGGCCTCGGGAGCACAGATACGCAGTATTTT,CASSQDQGLGSTDTQYF
TRBV19,NA,TRBJ2-2,once,TGTGCCACCAACATTGGGCTCAGCACCGGGGAGCTGTTTTTT,CATNIGLSTGELFF
TRBV18,TRBD1,TRBJ1-3,few,TGTGCCAGCTCACCTGCTGGACAGGCCGCGGAGACCATATATTTT,CASSPAGQAAETIYF
TRBV14,TRBD2,TRBJ2-3,once,TGTGCCAGCAGCCCTCTGACTAGCGGGGGGCCAGATACGCAGTATTTT,CASSPLTSGGPDTQYF
TRBV7-2,TRBD1,TRBJ2-7,NA,TGTGCCAGCAGCTCACTGACAGGGATCGACGAGCAGTACTTC,CASSSLTGIDEQYF
TRBV7-2,TRBD2,TRBJ2-5,NA,TGTGCCAGCAGCCCCGGACTAGCGGGATCATGGGAGACCCAGTACTTC,CASSPGLAGSWETQYF
TRBV4-1,NA,TRBJ2-3,NA,TGCGCCAGCAGCCAAGATATCGTCAACCGGGGAGTGAACACAGATACGCAGTATTTT,CASSQDIVNRGVNTDTQYF